This T cell receptor beta chain was found in a study of CD8 T cells in Susac syndrome. Germline V gives CDR1 SQVTM, CDR2 ANQGSEA. The germline V and J ends were trimmed by 4 bases and 2 bases, with 18 bases remaining between them. This CDR3 has 16 amino acids. Reverse transcription of about 0.5 to 1 ug RNA was carried out with random hexamers. TCRdb reprocessed the immunoSEQ multiplex PCR reads via MiXCR and lists one record per CDR3 protein. This sample has around 200,000 distinct CDR3 sequences, with around 95% found just once. The sequenced sample consisted of CD4+ T cells from PBMCs. The source of this sequence is a human donor in good health. The chain recombines TRBV29-1 with TRBJ2-1; D uncertain. The chain's CDR3 is CSVVYTESATYNEQFF. CDR3 DNA sequence: TGCAGCGTTGTTTACACCGAGTCCGCTACCTACAATGAGCAGTTCTTC.